The clone carrying this T cell receptor (beta chain) was picked up a small number of times. This record belongs to a study of blood T cell repertoires in COVID-19. Sequenced by immunoSEQ multiplex PCR; TCRdb stores in-frame clones only, minus some. Among about 100,000 clones listed, over 80% were seen once. The CDR3 extends over 14 amino acids. Trimming left V 4 bases short and J 10 bases short, with 15 bases between. From germline, CDR1 is SGHRS and CDR2 YFSETQ. The gene calls are TRBV5-1 and TRBJ1-6; the D is unclear. The source material was peripheral blood. The TCR sequence derives from a human donor with active COVID-19. The donor label of this sample is uncertain. CDR3: CASSVRPGESPLHF. CDR3 DNA sequence: TGCGCCAGCAGCGTCAGGCCTGGGGAGTCACCCCTCCACTTT.